The sequence of this T cell receptor beta chain was determined in a study of cytomegalovirus exposure and HLA in healthy donors. Broader study findings: The study reported that TCR beta sequences accurately predicted HLA-A and HLA-B alleles in most subjects. Another analysis was done later, and it associated over 15,000 TCR beta sequences with HLA alleles at 0.05 false discovery rate.

PCR involved 60 Vbeta and 13 Jbeta primers. The method was immunoSEQ multiplex PCR; TCRdb's version includes in-frame clones alone and lacks a portion of them. The profile shows fewer than 80,000 clones, about 80% of them singletons. About this clone itself: Its antigen is still unknown.

The V end was cut by 5 bases, the J end by 3 bases, with 16 bases between. CDR3 length: 15 amino acids. Germline CDR1 and CDR2: SGHVS and FNYEAQ. What was sequenced was PBMCs. This TCR derives from a man younger than 40 in good health and CMV-seronegative. The genes are TRBV7-6 and TRBJ1-1; weak D call: TRBD1 (6 bases). The CDR3 spells CASSPQQGVYTEAFF. CDR3 sequence (DNA): TGTGCCAGCAGCCCTCAACAGGGTGTCTACACTGAAGCTTTCTTT.